This TCR beta chain was sequenced during a study of T cells in Graves' hyperthyroidism and ophthalmopathy. Looking at the study overall: Peripheral blood was obtained at initial diagnosis, preceding any treatment. Points from the study as a whole: The model predicted ophthalmopathy a median about 6.6 months before onset.

Germline CDR1 SGDLS, CDR2 YYNGEE. This CDR3 spans 15 amino acids. The V segment lost 3 bases and the J segment 3 bases; nucleotides outside the gene matches: 3. Criteria for exclusion of patients were uncontrolled infection, other autoimmune disease, pregnancy or lactation. The study based diagnoses on clinical symptoms, serum thyroxine and TRAb, thyroid ultrasound and orbital computed tomography. This clonotype was counted only a few times. What it binds is unknown. Amplification targeted TCR beta CDR3 regions from RNA transcripts. The HTBI primer set was used in a first-round RT-PCR of the TCR CDR3. TCRdb re-called the multiplex PCR reads with MiXCR, one entry per CDR3 protein. The sample lists a few hundred thousand distinct CDR3 sequences, 15% to 18% occurring once.

The sequence was obtained from a woman in her thirties with Graves' hyperthyroidism. The rearrangement links TRBV9 to TRBJ2-7, with 13 bases fitting TRBD2. Input material: blood. The CDR3 protein is CASSAGLAGDYEQYF. The DNA of the CDR3 is TGTGCCAGCAGCGCAGGACTAGCGGGAGACTACGAGCAGTACTTC.